This T cell receptor (beta chain) appears in the sequencing data of a study of CD8 T cells in ankylosing spondylitis. Findings and caveats of the study: Disease-linked clones bore a CD8+ phenotype, appearing relatively rarely in peripheral blood. Earlier literature documents some of the motif variants in reactive arthritis synovial fluid and blood.

Only a few counts were recorded for this clonotype. Its antigen is undetermined. TCRdb analysed the 5' RACE reads with MiXCR anew, one entry per CDR3 protein. The sample yields about 220,000 distinct CDR3 sequences, roughly 10% seen once. The V and J ends lost 6 bases and 4 bases respectively, with 17 bases between them. The CDR3 runs 14 residues. Germline V gene lookup returns CDR1 DFQATT and CDR2 SNEGSKA (reference sequence). Sequencing used blood, either unsorted or a sorted T cell fraction (not recorded which). The receptor was isolated from a male donor with ankylosing spondylitis or in good health (not recorded which). The genes are TRBV20-1 and TRBJ2-3, with a possible D match to TRBD2 (7 bases). The CDR3 nucleotides read TGCAGTGCCTCCACGGGGGGCAGGGCAGATACGCAGTATTTT. Translation gives CSASTGGRADTQYF.